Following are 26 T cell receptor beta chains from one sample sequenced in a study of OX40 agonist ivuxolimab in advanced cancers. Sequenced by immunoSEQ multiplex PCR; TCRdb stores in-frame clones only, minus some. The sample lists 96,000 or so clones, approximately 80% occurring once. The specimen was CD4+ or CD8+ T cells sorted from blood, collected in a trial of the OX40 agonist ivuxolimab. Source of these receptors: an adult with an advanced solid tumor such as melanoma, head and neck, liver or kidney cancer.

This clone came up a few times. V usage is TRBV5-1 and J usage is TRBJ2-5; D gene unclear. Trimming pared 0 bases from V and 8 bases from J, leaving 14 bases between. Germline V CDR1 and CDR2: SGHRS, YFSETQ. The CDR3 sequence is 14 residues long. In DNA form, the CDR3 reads TGCGCCAGCAGCTTGGAGTCAATTGGAAGTACCCAGTACTTC. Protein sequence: CASSLESIGSTQYF. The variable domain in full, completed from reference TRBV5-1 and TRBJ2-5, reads KAGVTQTPRYLIKTRGQQVTLSCSPISGHRSVSWYQQTPGQGLQFLFEYFSETQRNKGNFPGRFSGRQFSNSRSEMNVSTLELGDSALYLCASSLESIGSTQYFGPGTRLLVL.

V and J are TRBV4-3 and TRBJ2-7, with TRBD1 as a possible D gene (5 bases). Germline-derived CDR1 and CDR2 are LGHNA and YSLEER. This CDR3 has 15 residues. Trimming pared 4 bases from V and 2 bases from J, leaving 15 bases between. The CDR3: CASSRDRQQTYEQYF. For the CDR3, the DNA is TGCGCCAGCAGCCGGGATAGACAGCAGACCTACGAGCAGTACTTC.

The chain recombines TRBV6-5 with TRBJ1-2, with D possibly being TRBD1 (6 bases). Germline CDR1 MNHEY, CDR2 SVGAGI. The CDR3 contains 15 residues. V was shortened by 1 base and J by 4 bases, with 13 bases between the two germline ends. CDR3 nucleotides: TGTGCCAGCAGTTACTTTAGGGGGGAGGGCTATGGCTACACCTTC. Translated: CASSYFRGEGYGYTF.

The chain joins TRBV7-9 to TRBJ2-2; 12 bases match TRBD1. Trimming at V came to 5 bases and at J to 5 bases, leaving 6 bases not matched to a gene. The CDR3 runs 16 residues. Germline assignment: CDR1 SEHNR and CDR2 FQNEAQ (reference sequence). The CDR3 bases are TGTGCCAGCAGCGCACCGGGACAGGGGGCTACCGGGGAGCTGTTTTTT. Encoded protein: CASSAPGQGATGELFF.

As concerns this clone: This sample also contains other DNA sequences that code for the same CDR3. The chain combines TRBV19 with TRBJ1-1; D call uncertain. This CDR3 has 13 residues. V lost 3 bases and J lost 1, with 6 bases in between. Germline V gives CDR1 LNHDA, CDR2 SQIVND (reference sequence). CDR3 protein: CASSIDGNTEAFF. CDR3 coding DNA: TGTGCCAGTAGTATTGACGGGAACACTGAAGCTTTCTTT.

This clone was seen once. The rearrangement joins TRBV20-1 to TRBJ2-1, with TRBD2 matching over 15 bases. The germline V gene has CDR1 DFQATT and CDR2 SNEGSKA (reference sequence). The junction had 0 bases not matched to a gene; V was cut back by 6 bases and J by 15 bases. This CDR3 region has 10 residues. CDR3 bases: TGCAGTGCGGGACTAGCGGGAGGGTTCTTC. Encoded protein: CSAGLAGGFF.

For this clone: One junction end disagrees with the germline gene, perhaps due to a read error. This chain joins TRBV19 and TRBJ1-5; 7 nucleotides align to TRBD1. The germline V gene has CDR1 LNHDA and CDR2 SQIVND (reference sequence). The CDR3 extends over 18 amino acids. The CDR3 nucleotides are TGTGCCAGTAGTATAGATCTTGGGACAGTGGAGAGCAATCAGCCCCGGCATTTT. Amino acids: CASSIDLGTVESNQPRHF.

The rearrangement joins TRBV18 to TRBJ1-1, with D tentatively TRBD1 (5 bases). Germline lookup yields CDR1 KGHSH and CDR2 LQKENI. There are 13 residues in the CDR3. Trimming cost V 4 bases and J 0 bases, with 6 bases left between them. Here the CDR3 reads CASSQDMNTEAFF. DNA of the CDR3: TGTGCCAGCTCACAGGACATGAACACTGAAGCTTTCTTT.

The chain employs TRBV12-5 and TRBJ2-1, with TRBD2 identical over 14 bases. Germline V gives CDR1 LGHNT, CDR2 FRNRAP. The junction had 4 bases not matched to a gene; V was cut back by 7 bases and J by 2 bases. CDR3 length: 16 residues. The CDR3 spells CASEGLAGAAYNEQFF. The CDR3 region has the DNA TGTGCTAGTGAGGGACTAGCGGGGGCAGCCTACAATGAGCAGTTCTTC.

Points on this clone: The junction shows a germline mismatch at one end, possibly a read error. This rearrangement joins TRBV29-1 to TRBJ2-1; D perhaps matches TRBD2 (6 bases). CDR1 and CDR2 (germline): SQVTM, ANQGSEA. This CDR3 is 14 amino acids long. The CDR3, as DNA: TGCAGCGTCGAAGGCGGGGCCAGGTATAATGAGCAGTTCTTC. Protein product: CSVEGGARYNEQFF.

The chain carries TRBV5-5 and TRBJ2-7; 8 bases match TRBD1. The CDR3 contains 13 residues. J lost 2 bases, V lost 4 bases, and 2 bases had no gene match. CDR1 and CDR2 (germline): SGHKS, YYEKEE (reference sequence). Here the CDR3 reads CASSQGAAYEQYF. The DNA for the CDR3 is TGTGCCAGCAGCCAGGGGGCAGCCTACGAGCAGTACTTC.

CDR3 bases: TGTGCCACCTCGACTAGCGGGACCAGAGAGGGGGAGCTGTTTTTT. Its protein product is CATSTSGTREGELFF. This chain links TRBV7-6 with TRBJ2-2; 11 bases are a match to TRBD2. The CDR3 has 15 amino acids. In germline, CDR1 is SGHVS, CDR2 FNYEAQ. Unmatched junction bases numbered 12, after V lost 10 bases and J lost 8 bases.

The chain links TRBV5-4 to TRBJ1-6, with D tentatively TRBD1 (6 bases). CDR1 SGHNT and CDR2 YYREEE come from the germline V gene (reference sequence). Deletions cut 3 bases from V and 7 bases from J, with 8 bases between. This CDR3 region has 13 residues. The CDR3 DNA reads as TGTGCCAGCAGCTGGCAGGGGAATTCACCCCTCCACTTT. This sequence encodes CASSWQGNSPLHF.

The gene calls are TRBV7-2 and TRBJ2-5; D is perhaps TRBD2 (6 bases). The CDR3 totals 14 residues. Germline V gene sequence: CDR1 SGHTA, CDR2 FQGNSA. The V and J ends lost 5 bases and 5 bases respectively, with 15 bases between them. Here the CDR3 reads CASSVGSTYETQYF. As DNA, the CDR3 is TGTGCCAGCAGCGTCGGGAGCACCTATGAGACCCAGTACTTC.

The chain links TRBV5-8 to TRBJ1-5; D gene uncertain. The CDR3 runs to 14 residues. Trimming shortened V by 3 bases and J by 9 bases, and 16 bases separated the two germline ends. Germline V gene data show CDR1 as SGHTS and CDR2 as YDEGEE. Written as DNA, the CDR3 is TGTGCCAGCAGCTCCCCGGACGGGTCAGGGCCCCAGCATTTT. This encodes CASSSPDGSGPQHF.

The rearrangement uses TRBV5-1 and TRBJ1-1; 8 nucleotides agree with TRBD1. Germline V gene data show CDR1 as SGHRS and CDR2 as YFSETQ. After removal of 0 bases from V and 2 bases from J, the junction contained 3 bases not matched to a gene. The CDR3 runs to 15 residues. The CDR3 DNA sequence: TGCGCCAGCAGCTTGGACCAGGGGGCCAACACTGAAGCTTTCTTT. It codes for CASSLDQGANTEAFF.

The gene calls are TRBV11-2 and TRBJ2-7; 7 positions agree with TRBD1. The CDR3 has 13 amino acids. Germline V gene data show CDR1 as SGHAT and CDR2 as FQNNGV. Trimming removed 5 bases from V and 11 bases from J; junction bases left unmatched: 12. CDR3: CASSTGQPGAEYF. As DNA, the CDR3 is TGTGCCAGCAGCACGGGACAGCCCGGAGCTGAGTACTTC. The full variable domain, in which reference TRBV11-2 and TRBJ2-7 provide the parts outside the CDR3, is EAGVAQSPRYKIIEKRQSVAFWCNPISGHATLYWYQQILGQGPKLLIQFQNNGVVDDSQLPKDRFSAERLKGVDSTLKIQPAKLEDSAVYLCASSTGQPGAEYFGPGTRLTVT.

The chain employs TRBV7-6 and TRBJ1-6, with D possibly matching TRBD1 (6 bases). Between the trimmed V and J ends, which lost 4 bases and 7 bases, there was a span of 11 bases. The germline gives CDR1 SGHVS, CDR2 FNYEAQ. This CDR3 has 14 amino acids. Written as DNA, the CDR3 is TGTGCCAGCAGCTGGGACATTCGGAATTCACCCCTCCACTTT. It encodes CASSWDIRNSPLHF.

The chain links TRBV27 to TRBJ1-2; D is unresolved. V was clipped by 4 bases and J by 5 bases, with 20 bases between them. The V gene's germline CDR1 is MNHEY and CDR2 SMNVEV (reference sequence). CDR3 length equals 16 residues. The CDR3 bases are TGTGCCAGCAGTTACTCGGGCGGCGCTTGGGGATATGGCTACACCTTC. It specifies CASSYSGGAWGYGYTF.

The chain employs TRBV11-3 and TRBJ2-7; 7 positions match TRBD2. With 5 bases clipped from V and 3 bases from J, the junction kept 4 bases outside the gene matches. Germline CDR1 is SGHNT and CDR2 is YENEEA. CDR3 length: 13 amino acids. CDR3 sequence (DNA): TGTGCCAGCAGCCCCAGCGGGGACTACGAGCAGTACTTC. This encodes CASSPSGDYEQYF.

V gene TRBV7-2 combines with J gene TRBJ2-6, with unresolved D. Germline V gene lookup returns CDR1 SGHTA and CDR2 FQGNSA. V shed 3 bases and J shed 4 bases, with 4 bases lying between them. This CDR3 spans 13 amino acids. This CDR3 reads CASSFSGANVLTF. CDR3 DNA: TGTGCCAGCAGCTTTTCAGGGGCCAACGTCCTGACTTTC.

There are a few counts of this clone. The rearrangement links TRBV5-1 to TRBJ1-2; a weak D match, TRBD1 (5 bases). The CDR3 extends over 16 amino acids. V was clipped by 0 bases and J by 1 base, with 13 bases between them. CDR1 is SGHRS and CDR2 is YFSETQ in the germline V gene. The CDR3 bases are TGCGCCAGCAGCTTGGGAGGAGCGGGGGATAACTATGGCTACACCTTC. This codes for CASSLGGAGDNYGYTF. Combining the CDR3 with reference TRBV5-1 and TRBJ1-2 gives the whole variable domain KAGVTQTPRYLIKTRGQQVTLSCSPISGHRSVSWYQQTPGQGLQFLFEYFSETQRNKGNFPGRFSGRQFSNSRSEMNVSTLELGDSALYLCASSLGGAGDNYGYTFGSGTRLTVV.

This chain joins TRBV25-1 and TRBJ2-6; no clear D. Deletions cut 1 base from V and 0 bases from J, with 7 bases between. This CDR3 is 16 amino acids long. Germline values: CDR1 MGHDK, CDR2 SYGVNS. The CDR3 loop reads CASSELGSSGANVLTF. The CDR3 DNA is TGTGCCAGCAGTGAATTAGGAAGCTCTGGGGCCAACGTCCTGACTTTC.

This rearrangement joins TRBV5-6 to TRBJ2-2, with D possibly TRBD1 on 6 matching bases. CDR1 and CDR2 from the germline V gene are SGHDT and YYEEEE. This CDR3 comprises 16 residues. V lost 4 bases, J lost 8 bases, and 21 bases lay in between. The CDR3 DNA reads TGTGCCAGCAGCGTCCAAAGCCCCTGGGGGCTTGGGGAGCTGTTTTTT. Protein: CASSVQSPWGLGELFF.

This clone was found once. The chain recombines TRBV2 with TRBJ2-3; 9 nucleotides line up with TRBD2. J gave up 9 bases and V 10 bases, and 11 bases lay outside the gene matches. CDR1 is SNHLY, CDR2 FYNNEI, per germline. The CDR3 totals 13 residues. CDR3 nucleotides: TGTGCCACCCCCTGGCGGGGGGGGAACACGCAGTATTTT. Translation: CATPWRGGNTQYF.

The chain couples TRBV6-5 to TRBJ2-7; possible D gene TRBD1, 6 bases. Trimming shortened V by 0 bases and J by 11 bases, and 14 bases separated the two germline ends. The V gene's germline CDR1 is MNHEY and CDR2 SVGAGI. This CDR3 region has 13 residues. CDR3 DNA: TGTGCCAGCAGTTACTCGAGACAGGCCCAAGAGTACTTC. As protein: CASSYSRQAQEYF.